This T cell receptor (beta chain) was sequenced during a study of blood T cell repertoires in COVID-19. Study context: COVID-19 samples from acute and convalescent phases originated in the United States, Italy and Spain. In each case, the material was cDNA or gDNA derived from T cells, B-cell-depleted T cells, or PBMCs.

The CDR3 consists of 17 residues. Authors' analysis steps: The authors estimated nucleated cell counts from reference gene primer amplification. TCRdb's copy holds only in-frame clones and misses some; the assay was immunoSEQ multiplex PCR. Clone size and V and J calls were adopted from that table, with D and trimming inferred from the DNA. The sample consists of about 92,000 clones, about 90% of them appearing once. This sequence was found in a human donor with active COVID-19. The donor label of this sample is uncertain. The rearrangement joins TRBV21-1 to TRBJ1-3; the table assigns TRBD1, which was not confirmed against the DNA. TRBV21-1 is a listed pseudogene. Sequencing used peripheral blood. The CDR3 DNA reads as TGTGCCAGCATACGTCCCGGGACAGGGAGGATAGGAAACACCATATATTTT. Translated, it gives CASIRPGTGRIGNTIYF.